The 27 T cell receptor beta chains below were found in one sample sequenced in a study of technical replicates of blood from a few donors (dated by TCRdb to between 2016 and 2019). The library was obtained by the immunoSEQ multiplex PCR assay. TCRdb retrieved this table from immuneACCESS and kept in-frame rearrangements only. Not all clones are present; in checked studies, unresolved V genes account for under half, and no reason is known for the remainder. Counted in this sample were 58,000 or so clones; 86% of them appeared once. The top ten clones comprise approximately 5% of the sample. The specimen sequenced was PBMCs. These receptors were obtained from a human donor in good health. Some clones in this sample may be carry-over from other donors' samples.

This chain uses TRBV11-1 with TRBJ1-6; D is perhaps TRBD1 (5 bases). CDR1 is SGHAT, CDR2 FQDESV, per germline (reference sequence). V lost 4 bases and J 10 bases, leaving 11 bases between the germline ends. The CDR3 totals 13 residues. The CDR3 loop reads CASSYRGDSPLHF. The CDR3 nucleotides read TGTGCCAGCAGCTATCGGGGGGACTCACCCCTCCACTTT.

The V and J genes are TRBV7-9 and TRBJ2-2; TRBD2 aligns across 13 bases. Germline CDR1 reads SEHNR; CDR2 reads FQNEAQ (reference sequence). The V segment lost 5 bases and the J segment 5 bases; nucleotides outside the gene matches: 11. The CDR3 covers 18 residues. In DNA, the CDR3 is TGTGCCAGCAGCAGGACTAGCGGGGGATTGTCGGGAACCGGGGAGCTGTTTTTT. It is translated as CASSRTSGGLSGTGELFF.

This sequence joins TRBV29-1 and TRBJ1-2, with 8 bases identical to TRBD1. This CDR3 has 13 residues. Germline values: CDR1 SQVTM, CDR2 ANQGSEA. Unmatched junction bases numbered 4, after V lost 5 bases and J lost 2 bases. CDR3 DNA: TGCAGCGTTTCGGGACAGGTGAACTATGGCTACACCTTC. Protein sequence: CSVSGQVNYGYTF.

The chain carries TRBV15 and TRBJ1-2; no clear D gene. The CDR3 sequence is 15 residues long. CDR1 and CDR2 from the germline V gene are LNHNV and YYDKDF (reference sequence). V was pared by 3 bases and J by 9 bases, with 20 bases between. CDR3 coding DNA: TGTGCCACCAGCAGCCCCCGGGGAGGGAAGTTTAGCTACACCTTC. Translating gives CATSSPRGGKFSYTF.

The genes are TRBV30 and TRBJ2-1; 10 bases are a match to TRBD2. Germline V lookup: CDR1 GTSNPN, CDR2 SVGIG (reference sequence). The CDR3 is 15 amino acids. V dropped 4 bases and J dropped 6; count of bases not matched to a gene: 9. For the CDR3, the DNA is TGTGCCTGGACCGAAGGGGCTAGCGGGAGCAATGAGCAGTTCTTC. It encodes CAWTEGASGSNEQFF. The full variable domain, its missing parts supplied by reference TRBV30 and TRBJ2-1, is SQTIHQWPATLVQPVGSPLSLECTVEGTSNPNLYWYRQAAGRGLQLLFYSVGIGQISSEVPQNLSASRPQDRQFILSSKKLLLSDSGFYLCAWTEGASGSNEQFFGPGTRLTVL.

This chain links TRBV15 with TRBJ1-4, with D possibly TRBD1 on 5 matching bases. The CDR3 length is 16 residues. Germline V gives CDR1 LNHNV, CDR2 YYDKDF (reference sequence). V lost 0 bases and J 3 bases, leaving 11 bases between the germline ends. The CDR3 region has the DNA TGTGCCACCAGCAGAGATCCGGTAGGGGCTAATGAAAAACTGTTTTTT. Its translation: CATSRDPVGANEKLFF. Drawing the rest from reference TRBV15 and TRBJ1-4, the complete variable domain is DAMVIQNPRYQVTQFGKPVTLSCSQTLNHNVMYWYQQKSSQAPKLLFHYYDKDFNNEADTPDNFQSRRPNTSFCFLDIRSPGLGDTAMYLCATSRDPVGANEKLFFGSGTQLSVL.

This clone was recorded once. The CDR3: CASSRQTRANEQFF. As DNA, the CDR3 is TGTGCCAGCAGCCGGCAGACTAGGGCAAATGAGCAGTTCTTC. The rearrangement joins TRBV5-4 to TRBJ2-1; the D gene is possibly TRBD2 (6 bases). V gave up 4 bases and J gave up 7 bases, with 15 bases separating them. This CDR3 is built from 14 residues. Germline V lookup: CDR1 SGHNT, CDR2 YYREEE (reference sequence).

The CDR3 bases are TGTGCCAGCAACCCAGAAACAGAAAAACTGTTTTTT. This sequence encodes CASNPETEKLFF. The genes are TRBV2 and TRBJ1-4; no firm D call. The CDR3 length is 12 residues. Trimming took 7 bases from V and 8 from J, leaving 11 bases between them. Germline lookup yields CDR1 SNHLY and CDR2 FYNNEI.

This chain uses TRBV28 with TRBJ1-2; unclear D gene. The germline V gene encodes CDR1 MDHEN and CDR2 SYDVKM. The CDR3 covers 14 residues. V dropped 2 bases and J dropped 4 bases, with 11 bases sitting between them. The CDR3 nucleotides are TGTGCCAGCAGTTTAGGAGGGAATTCCTATGGCTACACCTTC. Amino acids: CASSLGGNSYGYTF.

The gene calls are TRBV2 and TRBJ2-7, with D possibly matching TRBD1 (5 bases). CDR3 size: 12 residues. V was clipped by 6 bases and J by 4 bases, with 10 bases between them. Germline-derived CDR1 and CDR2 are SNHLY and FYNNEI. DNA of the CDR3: TGTGCCAGCAGCTGGCAGGGTTACGAGCAGTACTTC. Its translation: CASSWQGYEQYF.

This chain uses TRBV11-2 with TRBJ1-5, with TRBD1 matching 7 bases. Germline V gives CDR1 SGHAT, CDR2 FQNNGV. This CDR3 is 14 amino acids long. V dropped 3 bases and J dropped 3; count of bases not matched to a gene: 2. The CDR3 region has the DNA TGTGCCAGCAGCTTGACAGGGTCCAATCAGCCCCAGCATTTT. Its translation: CASSLTGSNQPQHF.

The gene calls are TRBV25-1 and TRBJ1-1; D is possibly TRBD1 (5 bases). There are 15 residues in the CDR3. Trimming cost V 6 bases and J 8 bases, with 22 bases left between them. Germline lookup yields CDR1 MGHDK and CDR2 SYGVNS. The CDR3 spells CASSPPGGARLEAFF. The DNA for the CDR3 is TGTGCCAGCAGCCCCCCAGGAGGGGCAAGATTAGAAGCTTTCTTT. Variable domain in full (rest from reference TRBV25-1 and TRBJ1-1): EADIYQTPRYLVIGTGKKITLECSQTMGHDKMYWYQQDPGMELHLIHYSYGVNSTEKGDLSSESTVSRIRTEHFPLTLESARPSHTSQYLCASSPPGGARLEAFFGQGTRLTVV.

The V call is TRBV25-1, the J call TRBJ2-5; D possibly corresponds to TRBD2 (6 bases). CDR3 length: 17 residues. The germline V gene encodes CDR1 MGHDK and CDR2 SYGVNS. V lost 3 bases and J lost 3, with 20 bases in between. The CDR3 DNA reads TGTGCCAGCAGTGACGGAGGGTTGGGTGCCCGGGAAGAGACCCAGTACTTC. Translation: CASSDGGLGAREETQYF.

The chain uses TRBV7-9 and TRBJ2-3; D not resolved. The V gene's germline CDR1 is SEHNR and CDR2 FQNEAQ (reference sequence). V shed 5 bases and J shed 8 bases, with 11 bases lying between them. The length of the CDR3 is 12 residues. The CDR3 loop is CASSLHSGTQYF. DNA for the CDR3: TGTGCCAGCAGCCTCCACTCCGGTACGCAGTATTTT.

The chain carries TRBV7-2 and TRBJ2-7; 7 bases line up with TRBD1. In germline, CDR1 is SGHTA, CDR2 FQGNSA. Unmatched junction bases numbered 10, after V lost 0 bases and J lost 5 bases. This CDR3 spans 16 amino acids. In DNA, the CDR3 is TGTGCCAGCAGCTTAGCGCTTCCAGGGGGAAAAAACGAGCAGTACTTC. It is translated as CASSLALPGGKNEQYF.

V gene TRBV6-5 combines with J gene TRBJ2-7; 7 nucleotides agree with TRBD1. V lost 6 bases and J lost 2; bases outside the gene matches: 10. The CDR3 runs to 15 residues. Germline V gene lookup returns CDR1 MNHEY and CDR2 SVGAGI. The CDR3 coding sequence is TGTGCCAGCAGCATACAGGGGCCGCTCCCCTACGAGCAGTACTTC. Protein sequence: CASSIQGPLPYEQYF.

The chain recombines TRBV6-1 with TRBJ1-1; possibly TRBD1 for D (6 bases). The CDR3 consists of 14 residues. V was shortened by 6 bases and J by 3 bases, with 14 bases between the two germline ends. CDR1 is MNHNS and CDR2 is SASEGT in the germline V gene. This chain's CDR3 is CASSDKRTDTEAFF. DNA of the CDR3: TGTGCCAGCAGCGACAAACGGACAGACACTGAAGCTTTCTTT.

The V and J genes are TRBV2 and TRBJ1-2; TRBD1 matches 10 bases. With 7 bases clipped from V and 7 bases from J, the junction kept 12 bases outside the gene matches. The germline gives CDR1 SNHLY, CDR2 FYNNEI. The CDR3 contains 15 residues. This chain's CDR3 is CASKDPGQGRGGYTF. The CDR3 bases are TGTGCCAGCAAGGATCCGGGACAGGGGCGGGGTGGCTACACCTTC.

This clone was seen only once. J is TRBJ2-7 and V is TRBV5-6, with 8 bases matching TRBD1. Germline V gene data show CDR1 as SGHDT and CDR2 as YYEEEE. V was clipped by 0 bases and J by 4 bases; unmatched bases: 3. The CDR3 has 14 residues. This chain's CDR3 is CASSLVDREYEQYF. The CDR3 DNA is TGTGCCAGCAGCTTGGTGGACAGGGAATACGAGCAGTACTTC.

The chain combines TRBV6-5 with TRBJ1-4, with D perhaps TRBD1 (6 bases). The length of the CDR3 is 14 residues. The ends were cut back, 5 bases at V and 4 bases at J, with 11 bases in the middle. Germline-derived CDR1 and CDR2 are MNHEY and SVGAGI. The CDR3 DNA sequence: TGTGCCAGCAGTCCGACAGGACGTAATGAAAAACTGTTTTTT. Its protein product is CASSPTGRNEKLFF.

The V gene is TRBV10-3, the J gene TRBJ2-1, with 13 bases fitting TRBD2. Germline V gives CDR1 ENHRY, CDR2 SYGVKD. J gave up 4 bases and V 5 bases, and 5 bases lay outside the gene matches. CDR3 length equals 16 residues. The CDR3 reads CAISTGTSGEYNEQFF. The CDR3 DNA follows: TGTGCCATCAGTACGGGGACTAGCGGGGAGTACAATGAGCAGTTCTTC.

The DNA for the CDR3 is TGTGCCAGCAGCCAGAGGACTAGCGGGACCTACAATGAGCAGTTCTTC. It encodes CASSQRTSGTYNEQFF. The chain joins TRBV5-4 to TRBJ2-1, with 12 bases matching TRBD2. Losses at the gene ends were 4 bases for V and 2 bases for J; bases not matched to a gene: 4. The CDR3 contains 16 residues. Germline CDR1 and CDR2: SGHNT and YYREEE (reference sequence).

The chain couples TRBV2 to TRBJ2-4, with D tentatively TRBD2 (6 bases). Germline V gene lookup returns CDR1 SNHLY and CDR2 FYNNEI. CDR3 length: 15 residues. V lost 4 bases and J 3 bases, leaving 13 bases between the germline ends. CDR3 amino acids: CASSGVGSNKNIQYF. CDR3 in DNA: TGTGCCAGCAGTGGGGTCGGGAGCAACAAAAACATTCAGTACTTC. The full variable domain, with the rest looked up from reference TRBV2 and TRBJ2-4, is EPEVTQTPSHQVTQMGQEVILRCVPISNHLYFYWYRQILGQKVEFLVSFYNNEISEKSEIFDDQFSVERPDGSNFTLKIRSTKLEDSAMYFCASSGVGSNKNIQYFGAGTRLSVL.

DNA of the CDR3: TGTGCCAGCAGCTTTAGCGGGGGGGCCGTTCCCGAGCAGTACTTC. Translated, it gives CASSFSGGAVPEQYF. The chain uses TRBV7-9 and TRBJ2-7, with TRBD2 identical over 11 bases. The CDR3 length is 15 residues. The junction had 7 bases not matched to a gene; V was cut back by 3 bases and J by 6 bases. Germline V gene lookup returns CDR1 SEHNR and CDR2 FQNEAQ (reference sequence).

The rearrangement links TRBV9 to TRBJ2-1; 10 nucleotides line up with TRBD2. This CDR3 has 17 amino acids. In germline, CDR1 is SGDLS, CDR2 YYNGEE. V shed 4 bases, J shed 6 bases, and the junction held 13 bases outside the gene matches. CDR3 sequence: CASSWGQAGLATNEQFF. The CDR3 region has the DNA TGTGCCAGCAGCTGGGGTCAGGCGGGACTAGCGACCAATGAGCAGTTCTTC.

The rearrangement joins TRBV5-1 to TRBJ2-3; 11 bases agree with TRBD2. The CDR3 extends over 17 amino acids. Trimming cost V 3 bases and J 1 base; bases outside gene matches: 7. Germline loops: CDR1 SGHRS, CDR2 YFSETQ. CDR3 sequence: CASSSGTSGPRTDTQYF. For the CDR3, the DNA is TGCGCCAGCAGCTCCGGGACTAGCGGACCTCGCACAGATACGCAGTATTTT. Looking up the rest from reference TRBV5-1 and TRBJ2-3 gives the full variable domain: KAGVTQTPRYLIKTRGQQVTLSCSPISGHRSVSWYQQTPGQGLQFLFEYFSETQRNKGNFPGRFSGRQFSNSRSEMNVSTLELGDSALYLCASSSGTSGPRTDTQYFGPGTRLTVL.

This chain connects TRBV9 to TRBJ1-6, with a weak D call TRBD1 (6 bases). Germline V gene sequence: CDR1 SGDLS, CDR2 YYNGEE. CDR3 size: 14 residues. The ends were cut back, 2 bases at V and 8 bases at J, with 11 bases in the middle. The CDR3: CASSVQGRDSPLHF. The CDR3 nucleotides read TGTGCCAGCAGCGTGCAGGGGCGGGATTCACCCCTCCACTTT.